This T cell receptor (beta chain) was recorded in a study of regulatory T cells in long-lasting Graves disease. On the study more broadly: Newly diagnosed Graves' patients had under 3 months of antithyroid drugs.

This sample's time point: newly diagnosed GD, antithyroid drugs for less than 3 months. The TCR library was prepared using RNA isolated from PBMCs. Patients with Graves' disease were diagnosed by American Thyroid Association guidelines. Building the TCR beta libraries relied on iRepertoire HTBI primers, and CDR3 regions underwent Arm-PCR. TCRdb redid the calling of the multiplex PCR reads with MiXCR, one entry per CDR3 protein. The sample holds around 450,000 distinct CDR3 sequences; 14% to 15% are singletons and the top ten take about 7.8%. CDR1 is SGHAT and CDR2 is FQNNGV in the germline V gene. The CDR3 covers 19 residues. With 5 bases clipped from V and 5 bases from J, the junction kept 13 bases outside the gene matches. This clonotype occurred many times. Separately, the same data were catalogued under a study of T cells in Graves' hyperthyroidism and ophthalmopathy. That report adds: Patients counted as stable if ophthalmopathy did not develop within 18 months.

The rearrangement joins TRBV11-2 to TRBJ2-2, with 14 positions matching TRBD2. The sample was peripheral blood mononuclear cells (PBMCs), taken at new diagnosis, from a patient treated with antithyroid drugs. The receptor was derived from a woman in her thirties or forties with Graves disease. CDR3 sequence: CASSPNGLAGGGITGELFF. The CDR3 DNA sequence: TGTGCCAGCAGCCCTAACGGACTAGCGGGAGGAGGGATTACCGGGGAGCTGTTTTTT.